This TCR beta chain was profiled in a study of beta chain features in type 1 diabetes. Overall study: What patients shared with healthy donors was a similar profile of age, gender and cell yields.

The entirety of the isolated RNA underwent reverse transcription, so expressed TCRB transcripts were sequenced. Around 3.57 million reads was the average for naive, central memory and regulatory T cell samples. The method was immunoSEQ multiplex PCR; TCRdb's version includes in-frame clones alone and lacks a portion of them. The sample holds hundreds of thousands of clones, around 28% seen once. This clone was counted only a few times. CDR1 and CDR2 from the germline V gene are SGHTA and FQGNSA. V was trimmed by 5 bases and J by 7 bases, leaving 15 bases between them. The CDR3 covers 14 residues. This clonotype was sampled from a man between 18 and 29 years old in good health. Material for sequencing was naive CD4+ T cells from blood. The genes are TRBV7-2 and TRBJ2-1; TRBD2 might be the D (6 bases). This CDR3 reads CASSQQDYPNEQFF. DNA of the CDR3: TGTGCCAGCAGCCAACAGGACTACCCTAATGAGCAGTTCTTC.